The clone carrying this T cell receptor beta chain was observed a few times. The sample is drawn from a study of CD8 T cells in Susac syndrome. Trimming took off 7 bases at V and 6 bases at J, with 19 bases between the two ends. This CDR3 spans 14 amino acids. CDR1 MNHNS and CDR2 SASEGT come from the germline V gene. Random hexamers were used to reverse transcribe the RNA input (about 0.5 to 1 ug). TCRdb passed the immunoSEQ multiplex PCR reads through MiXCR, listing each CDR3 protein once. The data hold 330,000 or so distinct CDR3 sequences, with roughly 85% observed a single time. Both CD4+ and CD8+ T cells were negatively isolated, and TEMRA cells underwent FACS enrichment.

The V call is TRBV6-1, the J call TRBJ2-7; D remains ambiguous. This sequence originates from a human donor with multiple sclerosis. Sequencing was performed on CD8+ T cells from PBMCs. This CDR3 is CASNPYGVGREQYF. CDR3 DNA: TGTGCCAGCAATCCCTACGGCGTAGGGCGCGAGCAGTACTTC.